The entry that follows covers one T cell receptor beta chain sequence. TCRdb's copy holds only in-frame clones and misses some; the assay was immunoSEQ multiplex PCR. The repertoire holds some 80,000 clones, with around four fifths as singletons. V was trimmed by 0 bases and J by 0 bases, leaving 6 bases between them. CDR1 is LNHNV and CDR2 is YYDKDF in the germline V gene (reference sequence). The CDR3 contains 16 residues. The sample is drawn from a study of technical replicates of blood from several donors. The material sequenced was PBMCs. The TCR comes from a human donor in good health. Some clones in this sample may be carry-over from other donors' samples. The chain uses TRBV15 and TRBJ2-6; tentatively, D is TRBD1 (5 bases). CDR3 in amino acids: CATSRDGASGANVLTF. The CDR3 DNA follows: TGTGCCACCAGCAGAGATGGGGCCTCTGGGGCCAACGTCCTGACTTTC.